This is a list of T cell receptor beta chains from one sample in a study of shared clonotypes between healthy human individuals. TCRdb keeps only in-frame clones here, not all; method: immunoSEQ multiplex PCR. The sample consists of under 600,000 clones, around 97% of them appearing once. The specimen sequenced was naive CD4+ T cells sorted from blood. The receptor source for this set is a woman aged 25 to 39 in good health. Each CDR3 is given with its conserved first and last residue. The D gene is left open where the match is weak. Only some rows state a clone size, as once, few, many or a class for expanded clones.

d_call j_call v_call clone_size cdr3_aa cdr3_nt
NA TRBJ2-7 TRBV6-1 NA CASSEALIDYEQYF TGTGCCAGCAGTGAAGCGCTAATAGACTACGAGCAGTACTTC
NA TRBJ1-1 TRBV29-1 NA CSVESGNTEAFF TGCAGCGTTGAGTCAGGGAACACTGAAGCTTTCTTT
TRBD2 TRBJ2-2 TRBV19 NA CASTPRTSGRSGGELFF TGTGCCAGTACCCCCCGGACTAGCGGGAGGTCGGGCGGGGAGCTGTTTTTT
NA TRBJ2-7 TRBV13 NA CASSLRGPKGEQYF TGTGCCAGCAGCTTACGGGGGCCGAAGGGTGAGCAGTACTTC
TRBD2 TRBJ2-3 TRBV5-4 NA CASSLVGTTTDTQYF TGTGCCAGCAGCTTGGTCGGGACTACCACAGATACGCAGTATTTT
NA TRBJ1-2 TRBV7-3 NA CASSMTGNYGYTF TGTGCCAGCAGCATGACGGGGAACTATGGCTACACCTTC
NA TRBJ1-1 TRBV9 NA CASSRGALGMNTEAFF TGTGCCAGCAGCAGGGGCGCCCTAGGGATGAACACTGAAGCTTTCTTT
NA TRBJ1-3 TRBV7-8 once CASSLATSGNTIYF TGTGCCAGCAGCTTAGCCACCTCTGGAAACACCATATATTTT
NA TRBJ2-5 TRBV5-1 NA CASSSHPSAQYF TGCGCCAGCAGCTCACACCCCTCGGCCCAGTACTTC
TRBD2 TRBJ2-1 TRBV4-1 NA CASSQQGLLPNEQFF TGCGCCAGCAGCCAACAGGGACTACTGCCCAATGAGCAGTTCTTC
NA TRBJ1-5 TRBV11-2 NA CASSPRGGGGQPQHF TGTGCCAGCAGCCCGAGGGGCGGGGGAGGTCAGCCCCAGCATTTT
TRBD2 TRBJ2-1 TRBV19 NA CASSIVAGEGGGSYNEQFF TGTGCCAGTAGTATCGTAGCGGGAGAGGGTGGGGGCTCCTACAATGAGCAGTTCTTC
TRBD2 TRBJ2-2 TRBV19 NA CASSRGTSGSTNTGELFF TGTGCCAGTAGTAGAGGGACTAGCGGGTCCACGAACACCGGGGAGCTGTTTTTT
TRBD1 TRBJ2-1 TRBV27 once CASSFWDRARNEQFF TGTGCCAGCAGTTTTTGGGACAGGGCTCGCAATGAGCAGTTCTTC
NA TRBJ2-7 TRBV28 NA CASSSLTRVVYEQYF TGTGCCAGCAGCAGCCTGACAAGGGTGGTCTACGAGCAGTACTTC
NA TRBJ2-2 TRBV7-7 once CASSLGGSDTGELFF TGTGCCAGCAGCTTAGGAGGGAGCGACACCGGGGAGCTGTTTTTT
TRBD1 TRBJ2-7 TRBV6-5 NA CASTKHQGVYEQYF TGTGCCAGCACCAAACATCAGGGGGTCTACGAGCAGTACTTC
NA TRBJ1-2 TRBV5-1 once CASSSQTNYGYTF TGCGCCAGCAGCTCACAAACTAACTATGGCTACACCTTC
NA TRBJ2-2 TRBV2 NA CASSVTGTNTGELFF TGTGCCAGCAGTGTAACGGGAACGAACACCGGGGAGCTGTTTTTT
NA TRBJ1-2 TRBV5-1 NA CASSFAGPGGYTF TGCGCCAGCAGCTTCGCGGGGCCAGGTGGCTACACCTTC
TRBD2 TRBJ2-3 TRBV27 NA CASRGIAGSTDTQYF TGTGCCAGCAGGGGTATAGCGGGTAGCACAGATACGCAGTATTTT
NA TRBJ1-3 TRBV5-4 NA CASSQRSGPGNTIYF TGTGCCAGCAGCCAAAGGTCTGGTCCTGGAAACACCATATATTTT
NA TRBJ2-7 TRBV28 NA CASSLGGHEQYF TGTGCCAGCAGTTTAGGGGGGCACGAGCAGTACTTC
TRBD1 TRBJ2-3 TRBV5-1 NA CASSDTGTGGTDTQYF TGCGCCAGCAGCGACACCGGGACAGGGGGCACAGATACGCAGTATTTT
TRBD2 TRBJ2-1 TRBV19 NA CASRLLAGGSYNEQFF TGTGCCAGTAGGCTTCTAGCGGGAGGATCCTACAATGAGCAGTTCTTC
NA TRBJ1-5 TRBV28 once CASSFNLGGPEPQHF TGTGCCAGCAGTTTCAACCTTGGGGGCCCGGAGCCCCAGCATTTT
TRBD1 TRBJ1-1 TRBV7-8 NA CASSSKRQGLNTEAFF TGTGCCAGCAGCTCAAAACGACAGGGGTTGAACACTGAAGCTTTCTTT
TRBD2 TRBJ2-5 TRBV5-6 once CASSSPGLAGPRGETQYF TGTGCCAGCAGCTCCCCGGGACTAGCGGGACCTAGGGGAGAGACCCAGTACTTC
NA TRBJ2-3 TRBV7-8 NA CASSPRFPGGTDTQYF TGTGCCAGCAGCCCCCGGTTCCCAGGGGGGACAGATACGCAGTATTTT
NA TRBJ1-5 TRBV4-1 NA CASSQSEALEQPQHF TGCGCCAGCAGCCAGTCCGAAGCCCTAGAGCAGCCCCAGCATTTT
NA TRBJ2-3 TRBV28 NA CASSPSTDTQYF TGTGCCAGCAGCCCTAGCACAGATACGCAGTATTTT
TRBD2 TRBJ2-1 TRBV6-5 once CASSYGTSGRRFF TGTGCCAGCAGTTATGGGACTAGCGGGAGGCGGTTCTTC
NA TRBJ2-7 TRBV20-1 NA CSARDQREQYF TGCAGTGCTAGGGACCAACGGGAGCAGTACTTC
NA TRBJ2-1 TRBV25-1 NA CASSGSGEQFF TGTGCCAGCAGTGGGTCTGGGGAGCAGTTCTTC
NA TRBJ1-1 TRBV29-1 NA CSVVMTQNTEAFF TGCAGCGTTGTTATGACTCAGAACACTGAAGCTTTCTTT
NA TRBJ2-3 TRBV28 NA CASSLSTVPHTDTQYF TGTGCCAGCAGTTTATCGACAGTCCCCCACACAGATACGCAGTATTTT
NA TRBJ2-3 TRBV5-4 once CASSLKGADTQYF TGTGCCAGCAGCCTAAAAGGGGCAGATACGCAGTATTTT
NA TRBJ1-5 TRBV4-1 NA CASSLRQGNQPQHF TGCGCCAGCAGCCTACGACAGGGCAATCAGCCCCAGCATTTT
NA TRBJ1-3 TRBV4-1 NA CASSQGGLSGNTIYF TGCGCCAGCAGCCAAGGGGGACTCTCTGGAAACACCATATATTTT
NA TRBJ1-5 TRBV28 NA CASSLLEGLSNQPQHF TGTGCCAGCAGTTTATTGGAGGGGTTGAGCAATCAGCCCCAGCATTTT
NA TRBJ2-2 TRBV7-2 NA CASSLEGASATVAGELFF TGTGCCAGCAGCTTAGAGGGAGCTAGCGCGACGGTTGCCGGGGAGCTGTTTTTT
NA TRBJ2-2 TRBV10-1 NA CASSDRAGPGELFF TGCGCCAGCAGTGACCGAGCCGGCCCCGGGGAGCTGTTTTTT
TRBD2 TRBJ2-5 TRBV5-1 NA CASTGLAGVGETQYF TGCGCCAGCACAGGACTAGCGGGAGTAGGGGAGACCCAGTACTTC
TRBD2 TRBJ2-2 TRBV19 NA CASRILAGVGGELFF TGTGCCAGTAGAATACTAGCGGGAGTAGGCGGGGAGCTGTTTTTT
TRBD1 TRBJ2-7 TRBV27 NA CASSSTGGLSYEQYF TGTGCCAGCAGTTCGACAGGGGGCCTCTCCTACGAGCAGTACTTC
TRBD2 TRBJ2-5 TRBV5-1 NA CASSLAGLAGAETQYF TGCGCCAGCAGCTTGGCCGGCCTAGCGGGCGCCGAGACCCAGTACTTC
TRBD2 TRBJ2-1 TRBV29-1 NA CSVGPGTSLHSEQFF TGCAGCGTGGGTCCCGGGACTAGCCTTCATAGTGAGCAGTTCTTC
NA TRBJ1-1 TRBV7-3 few CASSLQMNTEAFF TGTGCCAGCAGCCTACAGATGAACACTGAAGCTTTCTTT
NA TRBJ2-1 TRBV21-1 NA CASSYGLHHSDNEQFF TGTGCCAGCAGCTACGGGCTACACCATTCCGACAATGAGCAGTTCTTC
TRBD1 TRBJ1-2 TRBV19 NA CASSNRDSSLRGYTF TGTGCCAGTAGTAATAGGGACAGCTCCCTAAGAGGCTACACCTTC
TRBD1 TRBJ1-2 TRBV5-4 once CASSPTGTGGGIIRGYTF TGTGCCAGCAGCCCTACCGGGACAGGGGGCGGAATTATCCGTGGCTACACCTTC
NA TRBJ2-1 TRBV21-1 NA CASTVGFGEQFF TGTGCCAGCACCGTAGGGTTCGGGGAGCAGTTCTTC
TRBD2 TRBJ2-7 TRBV5-3 NA CARSVTAGYEQYF TGTGCCAGAAGCGTGACAGCGGGATACGAGCAGTACTTC
NA TRBJ1-5 TRBV6-5 NA CASSYAGNQPQHF TGTGCCAGCAGTTACGCAGGGAATCAGCCCCAGCATTTT
TRBD1 TRBJ2-2 TRBV5-6 NA CASSKRTGANTGELFF TGTGCCAGCAGCAAGAGGACAGGGGCAAACACCGGGGAGCTGTTTTTT
NA TRBJ2-7 TRBV18 NA CASSPLQGRNYEQYF TGTGCCAGCTCACCACTACAGGGTCGGAACTACGAGCAGTACTTC
NA TRBJ1-4 TRBV29-1 NA CSVDFPEGGEKLFF TGCAGCGTTGATTTCCCTGAAGGTGGTGAAAAACTGTTTTTT
NA TRBJ2-7 TRBV28 NA CASSPGVEEFFDYEQYF TGTGCCAGCAGTCCCGGGGTCGAGGAATTCTTCGACTACGAGCAGTACTTC